The next 10 T cell receptor beta chains were all read from a single sample in a study of T-cell reconstitution after alpha-beta-depleted transplantation in children. During its preparation, the TCRbeta library received unique molecular identifiers. TCRdb recomputed calls from the PCR reads with MiXCR, one row per CDR3 protein. Among a few hundred thousand distinct CDR3 sequences, roughly a quarter were seen once, and the ten largest hold 4.8%. The source material was PBMCs, mostly from graft donor cells, sampled 360 days after TCRalphabeta/CD19-depleted stem cell transplant. Source of these receptors: a female patient between 2 and 10 years old who had a stem cell transplant for congenital amegakaryocytic thrombocytopenia, so the T cells may come from the graft donor.

This clonotype was seen more than once but under ten times. The chain couples TRBV12-3 or TRBV12-4 to TRBJ2-3; D uncertain. V was shortened by 3 bases and J by 3 bases, with 10 bases between the two germline ends. The CDR3 contains 14 residues. The DNA for the CDR3 is TGTGCCAGCAGTTTTTCCTCTAGAACAGATACGCAGTATTTT. This sequence encodes CASSFSSRTDTQYF.

V gene TRBV20-1 combines with J gene TRBJ2-7; 10 nucleotides match TRBD1. The V gene end was trimmed by 8 bases and the J gene end by 2 bases; junction bases not matched to a gene: 3. Germline V CDR1 and CDR2: DFQATT, SNEGSKA (reference sequence). The CDR3 spans 12 residues. The CDR3 region has the DNA TGCAGTTCCGGGACAGGGGCCTACGAGCAGTACTTC. Amino acid sequence: CSSGTGAYEQYF.

This clonotype has a count of ten or more. The chain combines TRBV29-1 with TRBJ2-1; 7 bases are shared with TRBD2. Germline CDR1 is SQVTM and CDR2 is ANQGSEA. With V trimmed by 4 bases and J by 10 bases, 7 bases remained unmatched. The CDR3 spans 12 residues. The CDR3 region is CSVGRLAREQFF. The CDR3 bases are TGCAGCGTTGGACGACTAGCCCGCGAGCAGTTCTTC.

The chain joins TRBV5-1 to TRBJ1-1, with TRBD1 identical over 7 bases. This CDR3 spans 15 amino acids. Germline V gives CDR1 SGHRS, CDR2 YFSETQ. V lost 4 bases and J lost 1; bases outside the gene matches: 7. The CDR3 protein is CASSPEGGSNTEAFF. In DNA form, the CDR3 reads TGCGCCAGCAGCCCCGAAGGGGGCTCGAACACTGAAGCTTTCTTT.

The genes are TRBV7-3 and TRBJ2-7, with D hard to call. Germline CDR1 is SGHTA and CDR2 is FQGTGA. The CDR3 consists of 13 residues. The germline V and J ends were trimmed by 2 bases and 6 bases, with 11 bases remaining between them. Written as DNA, the CDR3 is TGTGCCAGCAGCTTAGCCCGAGACCTCGAGCAGTACTTC. Amino acids: CASSLARDLEQYF.

The chain uses TRBV15 and TRBJ2-7; D tentatively reads TRBD1 or TRBD2 (5 bases each). V gave up 1 base and J gave up 6 bases, with 16 bases separating them. This CDR3 has 15 amino acids. CDR1 is LNHNV and CDR2 is YYDKDF in the germline V gene (reference sequence). CDR3 in amino acids: CATSRGSEGISEQYF. CDR3 DNA: TGTGCCACCAGCAGAGGCTCCGAGGGGATCTCCGAGCAGTACTTC.

This clonotype was counted a few times. The J gene is TRBJ2-1, the V gene TRBV4-1; 9 bases line up with TRBD1. Losses at the gene ends were 4 bases for V and 0 bases for J; bases not matched to a gene: 19. This CDR3 has 21 residues. Germline CDR1 is MGHRA and CDR2 is YSYEKL. CDR3 sequence reads: CASSPTSTGTGLPSSYNEQFF. The CDR3 region has the DNA TGCGCCAGCAGCCCCACCTCAACCGGGACAGGGCTTCCTAGCTCCTACAATGAGCAGTTCTTC.

This clonotype occurred a few times. The chain employs TRBV12-3 or TRBV12-4 and TRBJ1-1; D is uncertain. The CDR3 is 13 residues long. Trimming took off 4 bases at V and 6 bases at J, with 12 bases between the two ends. In nucleotides, the CDR3 is TGTGCCAGCAGTTCCCGAAATGTGGCTGAAGCTTTCTTT. Encoded protein: CASSSRNVAEAFF.

The chain recombines TRBV28 with TRBJ2-4; tentative D call: TRBD2 (5 bases). V lost 3 bases and J lost 0, with 12 bases in between. In germline, CDR1 is MDHEN, CDR2 SYDVKM. This CDR3 region has 16 residues. The CDR3 DNA reads as TGTGCCAGCAGTTTTGGACTGCCCTTAGCCAAAAACATTCAGTACTTC. Protein product: CASSFGLPLAKNIQYF.

This clonotype was seen a few times. The V call is TRBV29-1, the J call TRBJ2-5, with D perhaps matching TRBD2 (6 bases). Germline V gene lookup returns CDR1 SQVTM and CDR2 ANQGSEA. This CDR3 is 13 amino acids long. The germline V and J ends were trimmed by 4 bases and 2 bases, with 11 bases remaining between them. The CDR3 region is CSVGPSAQETQYF. The CDR3 nucleotides are TGCAGCGTTGGGCCTAGCGCACAAGAGACCCAGTACTTC.